The subject of this entry is one T cell receptor (beta chain). Its antigen remains unknown. The PCR employed 60 Vbeta primers together with 13 Jbeta primers. Libraries were prepared by immunoSEQ multiplex PCR; TCRdb keeps only in-frame clonotypes and omits some of them. The repertoire includes about 200,000 clones, 75% to 85% of them detected once, and around 0.42% sits in the top ten. With V trimmed by 2 bases and J by 8 bases, 8 bases remained unmatched. The CDR3 runs 15 residues. In germline, CDR1 is SGHTA, CDR2 FQGNSA. This sample was taken from a study of cytomegalovirus exposure and HLA in healthy donors. Whole-study findings and limits: Some segments of the V type, notably TRBV6-2 and TRBV6-3, were excluded as indistinguishable. The CMV antigen specificity of a few CMV-associated chains was confirmed through in vitro analysis. Several of the most significant clusters appeared linked to common viral pathogens, based on a later analysis.

The specimen was PBMCs. The rearrangement joins TRBV7-2 to TRBJ1-2; TRBD1 matches 10 bases. This sequence was found in a male donor in good health and CMV-seropositive. Here the CDR3 DNA reads TGTGCCAGCAGCTTACGTCAGGACAGGGGGAAAGGCTACACCTTC. Translating it yields CASSLRQDRGKGYTF.